A single sample gave rise to the 2 T cell receptor beta chains below, sequenced in a study of cytomegalovirus exposure and HLA in healthy donors. It was with 60 Vbeta and 13 Jbeta primers that the PCR ran. Clones were sequenced by immunoSEQ multiplex PCR, and TCRdb holds only the in-frame ones, with some missing. The data hold about 140,000 clones, with approximately 80% observed a single time. The sequenced material came from PBMCs. The receptors come from a female donor in good health and CMV-seropositive.

V and J are TRBV9 and TRBJ1-2, with D possibly TRBD1 on 5 matching bases. The length of the CDR3 is 13 residues. Germline V CDR1 and CDR2: SGDLS, YYNGEE. Trimming removed 4 bases at V and 10 bases at J, with 17 bases between. The CDR3 coding sequence is TGTGCCAGCAGCCCCCCCCGGTGGGGGGTCTACACCTTC. Its protein product is CASSPPRWGVYTF.

The chain uses TRBV9 and TRBJ2-7; 7 nucleotides align to TRBD2. After removal of 3 bases from V and 3 bases from J, the junction contained 6 bases not matched to a gene. The germline gives CDR1 SGDLS, CDR2 YYNGEE. The CDR3 spans 14 residues. CDR3 DNA sequence: TGTGCCAGCAGCGAGGGAGGGGAGGGCTACGAGCAGTACTTC. It translates to CASSEGGEGYEQYF.